These T cell receptor beta chains were read from a single sample in a study of shared clonotypes between healthy human individuals. Sequencing was performed with immunoSEQ multiplex PCR; in TCRdb, only in-frame clones are kept and a portion is missing. The table shows about 2 million clones, with approximately 94% occurring only once. The sample consisted of naive CD8+ T cells sorted from blood. Receptors were obtained from a man between 18 and 35 years old in good health. Each CDR3 is given with its conserved first and last residue. A D gene is named only where the DNA matches it firmly. Not all rows give a size; the values are once, few, many and, for expanded clones, a class.

v_gene: TRBV5-8; d_gene: NA; abundance: NA; j_gene: TRBJ2-7; CDR3aa: CASSLERLVGSFSYEQYF; CDR3nt: TGTGCCAGCAGCTTGGAGAGGCTTGTCGGAAGTTTCTCCTACGAGCAGTACTTC
v_gene: TRBV6-5; d_gene: NA; abundance: NA; j_gene: TRBJ1-6; CDR3aa: CASSAIAGYSPLHF; CDR3nt: TGTGCCAGCAGTGCGATTGCAGGTTACTCACCCCTCCACTTT
v_gene: TRBV30; d_gene: TRBD2; abundance: once; j_gene: TRBJ2-7; CDR3aa: CAWSDGGYEQYF; CDR3nt: TGTGCCTGGAGTGACGGGGGGTACGAGCAGTACTTC
v_gene: TRBV9; d_gene: NA; abundance: NA; j_gene: TRBJ2-7; CDR3aa: CASSVGVVGEQYF; CDR3nt: TGTGCCAGCAGCGTGGGCGTGGTGGGGGAGCAGTACTTC
v_gene: TRBV5-1; d_gene: NA; abundance: NA; j_gene: TRBJ2-5; CDR3aa: CASSMLEGQPQETQYF; CDR3nt: TGCGCCAGCAGCATGCTTGAAGGACAGCCCCAAGAGACCCAGTACTTC
v_gene: TRBV11-2; d_gene: NA; abundance: NA; j_gene: TRBJ2-3; CDR3aa: CASSHGLDTQYF; CDR3nt: TGTGCCAGCAGCCACGGGTTGGATACGCAGTATTTT
v_gene: TRBV11-2; d_gene: NA; abundance: NA; j_gene: TRBJ1-2; CDR3aa: CASSSDSGLVNPSNYGYTF; CDR3nt: TGTGCCAGCAGCTCCGATAGTGGACTTGTAAACCCCTCTAACTATGGCTACACCTTC
v_gene: TRBV7-9; d_gene: TRBD1; abundance: NA; j_gene: TRBJ1-6; CDR3aa: CASSLGLGQGIDSPLHF; CDR3nt: TGTGCCAGCAGCTTAGGATTGGGACAGGGAATTGATTCACCCCTCCACTTT
v_gene: TRBV7-2; d_gene: TRBD1; abundance: NA; j_gene: TRBJ2-1; CDR3aa: CASSLEGALINEQFF; CDR3nt: TGTGCCAGCAGCTTAGAGGGGGCCTTGATCAATGAGCAGTTCTTC
v_gene: TRBV7-8; d_gene: NA; abundance: NA; j_gene: TRBJ2-7; CDR3aa: CASSLRSAVTYEQYF; CDR3nt: TGTGCCAGCAGCTTACGATCAGCAGTCACCTACGAGCAGTACTTC
v_gene: TRBV5-6; d_gene: NA; abundance: NA; j_gene: TRBJ2-7; CDR3aa: CASSLKGSYEQYF; CDR3nt: TGTGCCAGCAGCTTGAAGGGTTCCTACGAGCAGTACTTC
v_gene: TRBV4-1; d_gene: NA; abundance: NA; j_gene: TRBJ1-5; CDR3aa: CASRPPGSNQPQHF; CDR3nt: TGCGCCAGCAGGCCTCCCGGCAGCAATCAGCCCCAGCATTTT
v_gene: TRBV19; d_gene: NA; abundance: NA; j_gene: TRBJ2-2; CDR3aa: CASRPTTNTGELFF; CDR3nt: TGTGCCAGCCGACCGACTACAAACACCGGGGAGCTGTTTTTT
v_gene: TRBV7-6; d_gene: NA; abundance: NA; j_gene: TRBJ1-1; CDR3aa: CASSLVTEVNTEAFF; CDR3nt: TGTGCCAGCAGCTTAGTGACCGAGGTGAACACTGAAGCTTTCTTT
v_gene: TRBV4-3; d_gene: NA; abundance: NA; j_gene: TRBJ2-7; CDR3aa: CASSQGLGDSYEQYF; CDR3nt: TGCGCCAGCAGCCAAGGACTAGGGGACTCCTACGAGCAGTACTTC
v_gene: TRBV6-5; d_gene: NA; abundance: NA; j_gene: TRBJ1-1; CDR3aa: CASSSGTEAFF; CDR3nt: TGTGCCAGCAGTTCCGGGACTGAAGCTTTCTTT
v_gene: TRBV7-9; d_gene: NA; abundance: NA; j_gene: TRBJ2-6; CDR3aa: CASSAPGAGANVLTF; CDR3nt: TGTGCCAGCAGCGCACCGGGGGCCGGGGCCAACGTCCTGACTTTC
v_gene: TRBV2; d_gene: NA; abundance: NA; j_gene: TRBJ2-5; CDR3aa: CASSGLDDPETQYF; CDR3nt: TGTGCCAGCAGTGGCCTGGACGATCCAGAGACCCAGTACTTC
v_gene: TRBV5-4; d_gene: NA; abundance: NA; j_gene: TRBJ2-7; CDR3aa: CASSLAGSNYEQYF; CDR3nt: TGTGCCAGCAGCTTGGCCGGATCTAACTACGAGCAGTACTTC
v_gene: TRBV7-9; d_gene: NA; abundance: NA; j_gene: TRBJ2-2; CDR3aa: CASSLGMGTGELFF; CDR3nt: TGTGCCAGCAGCTTAGGAATGGGTACCGGGGAGCTGTTTTTT
v_gene: TRBV28; d_gene: NA; abundance: NA; j_gene: TRBJ2-7; CDR3aa: CASSFITGWSNEQYF; CDR3nt: TGTGCCAGCAGTTTTATCACAGGGTGGAGTAACGAGCAGTACTTC
v_gene: TRBV27; d_gene: TRBD2; abundance: once; j_gene: TRBJ2-5; CDR3aa: CASSPWTSGGAGETQYF; CDR3nt: TGTGCCAGCAGTCCCTGGACTAGCGGGGGGGCGGGAGAGACCCAGTACTTC
v_gene: TRBV16; d_gene: NA; abundance: NA; j_gene: TRBJ2-1; CDR3aa: CASSQWRDEQFF; CDR3nt: TGTGCCAGCAGCCAATGGCGGGATGAGCAGTTCTTC
v_gene: TRBV19; d_gene: TRBD2; abundance: NA; j_gene: TRBJ2-2; CDR3aa: CASSPRGSGTGELFF; CDR3nt: TGTGCCAGTAGTCCTCGAGGTAGCGGGACCGGGGAGCTGTTTTTT
v_gene: TRBV2; d_gene: NA; abundance: NA; j_gene: TRBJ1-5; CDR3aa: CASSTRPGDNQPQHF; CDR3nt: TGTGCCAGCAGCACCAGACCCGGCGACAATCAGCCCCAGCATTTT
v_gene: TRBV29-1; d_gene: NA; abundance: NA; j_gene: TRBJ2-7; CDR3aa: CSVEGGFAYEQYF; CDR3nt: TGCAGCGTTGAAGGAGGGTTCGCCTACGAGCAGTACTTC
v_gene: TRBV11-2; d_gene: TRBD1; abundance: NA; j_gene: TRBJ2-1; CDR3aa: CASSLEGTGAYNEQFF; CDR3nt: TGTGCCAGCAGCTTAGAGGGGACAGGGGCCTACAATGAGCAGTTCTTC
v_gene: TRBV2; d_gene: TRBD1; abundance: once; j_gene: TRBJ2-2; CDR3aa: CASAGGGELFF; CDR3nt: TGTGCCAGCGCAGGGGGCGGGGAGCTGTTTTTT
v_gene: TRBV5-1; d_gene: TRBD1; abundance: NA; j_gene: TRBJ1-5; CDR3aa: CASSFTGQGKDQPQHF; CDR3nt: TGCGCCAGCAGCTTTACGGGACAGGGGAAAGATCAGCCCCAGCATTTT
v_gene: TRBV10-2; d_gene: TRBD1; abundance: few; j_gene: TRBJ1-6; CDR3aa: CASSAYRGGYSPLHF; CDR3nt: TGCGCCAGCAGTGCTTACAGGGGGGGTTATTCACCCCTCCACTTT
v_gene: TRBV18; d_gene: TRBD1; abundance: NA; j_gene: TRBJ2-7; CDR3aa: CASSGDRKYEQYF; CDR3nt: TGTGCCAGCTCAGGGGACAGGAAGTACGAGCAGTACTTC
v_gene: TRBV19; d_gene: NA; abundance: NA; j_gene: TRBJ1-5; CDR3aa: CASSSTARNQPQHF; CDR3nt: TGTGCCAGTAGTTCCACGGCGCGCAATCAGCCCCAGCATTTT
v_gene: TRBV11-2; d_gene: NA; abundance: NA; j_gene: TRBJ1-1; CDR3aa: CASSLDHGLTEAFF; CDR3nt: TGTGCCAGCAGCTTAGATCATGGACTTACTGAAGCTTTCTTT